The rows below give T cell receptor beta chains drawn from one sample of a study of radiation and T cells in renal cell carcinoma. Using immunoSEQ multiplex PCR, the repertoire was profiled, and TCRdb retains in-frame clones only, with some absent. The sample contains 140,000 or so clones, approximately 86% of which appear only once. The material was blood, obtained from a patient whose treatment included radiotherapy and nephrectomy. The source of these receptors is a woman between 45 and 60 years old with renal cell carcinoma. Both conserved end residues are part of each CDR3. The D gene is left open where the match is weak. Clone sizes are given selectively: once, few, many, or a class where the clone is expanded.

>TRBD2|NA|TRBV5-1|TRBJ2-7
TGCGCCAGCAGCACGGTACTAGCGGGCACCTACGAGCAGTACTTC
CASSTVLAGTYEQYF
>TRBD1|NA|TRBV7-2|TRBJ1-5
TGTGCCAGCAGCCCCGCCCCAAGGGGGACAGGGTGGAATCAGCCCCAGCATTTT
CASSPAPRGTGWNQPQHF
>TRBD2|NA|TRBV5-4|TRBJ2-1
TGTGCCAGCAGCTTGGCTTCTAGCGGGGAGCAGTTCTTC
CASSLASSGEQFF
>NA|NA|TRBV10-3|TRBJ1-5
TGTGCCATCAGTGAACAAGGGGGATATAGCAATCAGCCCCAGCATTTT
CAISEQGGYSNQPQHF
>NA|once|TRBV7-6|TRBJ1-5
TGTGCCAGCAGCCAGCGGTCCGGGACCCCCCAGCATTTT
CASSQRSGTPQHF
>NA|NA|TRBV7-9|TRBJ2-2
TGTGCCAGCAGCCCCCCGGGGGTGCCGGATAGCGGGGAGCTGTTTTTT
CASSPPGVPDSGELFF
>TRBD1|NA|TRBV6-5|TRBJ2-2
TGTGCCAGCAGTCACAGGGGCCCAAGGACCGGGGAGCTGTTTTTT
CASSHRGPRTGELFF
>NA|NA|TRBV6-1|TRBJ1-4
TGTGCCAGCAGGACTAATGAAAAACTGTTTTTT
CASRTNEKLFF
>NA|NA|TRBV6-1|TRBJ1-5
TGTGCCAGCAGTGAAGTATCGGGGTTCGGTCAGCCCCAGCATTTT
CASSEVSGFGQPQHF
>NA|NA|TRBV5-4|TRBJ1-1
TGTGCCAGCAGCTTGGAACAGGGATTGAACACTGAAGCTTTCTTT
CASSLEQGLNTEAFF
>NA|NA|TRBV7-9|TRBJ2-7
TGTGCCAGCAGCCCCTGGGACGGCTCCTACTACGAGCAGTACTTC
CASSPWDGSYYEQYF
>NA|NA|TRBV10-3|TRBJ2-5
TGTGCCATCAGTGAAACGAGTGAGCAGGAGACCCAGTACTTC
CAISETSEQETQYF
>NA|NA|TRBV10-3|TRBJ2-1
TGTGCCATCAGTGAGTCGTGGGAAGGCAATGAGCAGTTCTTC
CAISESWEGNEQFF
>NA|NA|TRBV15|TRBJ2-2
TGTGCCACCGCGCGGCCGGGGACGAACACCGGGGAGCTGTTTTTT
CATARPGTNTGELFF
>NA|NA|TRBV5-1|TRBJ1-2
TGCGCCAGCAGCTTGCAGGGTAGGGGCTATGGCTACACCTTC
CASSLQGRGYGYTF